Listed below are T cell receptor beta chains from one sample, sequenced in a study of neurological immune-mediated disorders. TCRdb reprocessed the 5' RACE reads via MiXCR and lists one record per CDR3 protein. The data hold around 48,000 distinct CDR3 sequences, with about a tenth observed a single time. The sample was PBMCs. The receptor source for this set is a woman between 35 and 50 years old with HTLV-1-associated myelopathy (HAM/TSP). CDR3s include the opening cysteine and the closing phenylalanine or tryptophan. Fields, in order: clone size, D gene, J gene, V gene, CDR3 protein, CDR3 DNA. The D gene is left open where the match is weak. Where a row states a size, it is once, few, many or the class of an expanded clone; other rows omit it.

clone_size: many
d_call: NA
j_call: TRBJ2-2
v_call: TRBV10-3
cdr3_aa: CAISESSANTGELFF
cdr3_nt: TGTGCCATCAGTGAGTCATCGGCCAACACCGGGGAGCTGTTTTTT

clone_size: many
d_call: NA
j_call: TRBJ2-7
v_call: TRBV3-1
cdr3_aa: CASGPTQGEQYF
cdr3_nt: TGTGCCAGCGGACCTACCCAGGGCGAGCAGTACTTC

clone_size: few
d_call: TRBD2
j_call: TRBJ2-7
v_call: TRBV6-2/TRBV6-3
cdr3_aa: CASSSSGGTSYEQYF
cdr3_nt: TGTGCCAGCTCATCTAGCGGGGGGACCTCCTACGAGCAGTACTTC

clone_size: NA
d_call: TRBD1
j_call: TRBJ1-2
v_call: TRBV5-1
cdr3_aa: CASSSGQGPYTF
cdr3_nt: TGCGCCAGCAGCTCAGGACAGGGCCCCTACACCTTC

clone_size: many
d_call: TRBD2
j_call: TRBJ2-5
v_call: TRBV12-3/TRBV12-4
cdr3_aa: CASSLLGRVQETQYF
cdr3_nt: TGTGCCAGCAGTTTACTGGGGAGGGTCCAAGAGACCCAGTACTTC

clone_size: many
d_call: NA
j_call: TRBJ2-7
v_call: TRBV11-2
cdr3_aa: CASSLNRGLTYEQYF
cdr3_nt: TGTGCCAGCAGCCTCAATAGGGGACTTACCTACGAGCAGTACTTC

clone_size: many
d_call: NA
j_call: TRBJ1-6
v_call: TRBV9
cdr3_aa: CASSVRGSGGSPLHF
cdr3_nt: TGTGCCAGCAGCGTACGGGGTTCCGGAGGTTCACCCCTCCACTTT

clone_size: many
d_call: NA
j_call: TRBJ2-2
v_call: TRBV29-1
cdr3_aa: CSGERGDTGELFF
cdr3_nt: TGCAGCGGGGAGAGGGGGGACACCGGGGAGCTGTTTTTT

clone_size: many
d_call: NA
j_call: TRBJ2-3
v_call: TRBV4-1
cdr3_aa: CASSQEGRGTDTQYF
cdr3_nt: TGCGCCAGCAGCCAAGAAGGGAGGGGGACAGATACGCAGTATTTT

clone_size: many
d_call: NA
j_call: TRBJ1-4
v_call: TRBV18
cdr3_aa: CASSLNGEEKLFF
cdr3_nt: TGTGCCAGCTCACTCAACGGGGAGGAAAAACTGTTTTTT

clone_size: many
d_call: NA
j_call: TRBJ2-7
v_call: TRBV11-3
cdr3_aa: CASSLYGPYEQYF
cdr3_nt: TGTGCCAGCAGCTTATACGGGCCATACGAGCAGTACTTC

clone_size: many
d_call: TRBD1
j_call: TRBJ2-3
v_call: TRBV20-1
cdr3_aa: CSAQSGQGADTQYF
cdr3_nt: TGCAGTGCCCAATCGGGACAGGGGGCAGATACGCAGTATTTT

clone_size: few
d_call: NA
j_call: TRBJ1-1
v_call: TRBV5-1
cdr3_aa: CASSFRAPVNTEAFF
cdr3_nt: TGCGCCAGCAGCTTCAGGGCGCCAGTGAACACTGAAGCTTTCTTT

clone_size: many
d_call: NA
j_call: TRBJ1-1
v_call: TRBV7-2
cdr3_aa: CASSGGPGTEAFF
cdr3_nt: TGTGCCAGCAGCGGAGGACCGGGAACTGAAGCTTTCTTT

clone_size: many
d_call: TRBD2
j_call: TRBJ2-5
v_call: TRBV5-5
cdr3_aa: CASSPRASGVETQYF
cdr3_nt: TGTGCCAGCAGCCCCCGGGCTAGCGGGGTTGAGACCCAGTACTTC

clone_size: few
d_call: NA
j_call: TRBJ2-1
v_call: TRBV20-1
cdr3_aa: CSAWGGANEQFF
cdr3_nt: TGCAGTGCTTGGGGGGGGGCGAATGAGCAGTTCTTC

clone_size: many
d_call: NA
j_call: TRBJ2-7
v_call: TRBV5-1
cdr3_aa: CASSLAMGFSYEQYF
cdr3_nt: TGCGCCAGCAGCTTGGCTATGGGGTTCTCCTACGAGCAGTACTTC

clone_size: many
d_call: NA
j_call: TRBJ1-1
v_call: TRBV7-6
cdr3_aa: CASSPGRLNTEAFF
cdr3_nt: TGTGCCAGCAGCCCAGGGAGATTGAACACTGAAGCTTTCTTT

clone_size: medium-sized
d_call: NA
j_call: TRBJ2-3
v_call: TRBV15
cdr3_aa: CATSSDGVWGTDTQYF
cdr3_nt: TGTGCCACCAGCAGCGACGGGGTCTGGGGCACAGATACGCAGTATTTT

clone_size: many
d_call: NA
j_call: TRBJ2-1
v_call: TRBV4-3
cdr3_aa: CASSQTAGTRGNNEQFF
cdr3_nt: TGCGCCAGCAGCCAAACAGCCGGGACAAGGGGGAACAATGAGCAGTTCTTC

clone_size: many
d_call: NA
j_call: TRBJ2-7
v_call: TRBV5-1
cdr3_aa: CASRDPTGYEQYF
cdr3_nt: TGCGCCAGCAGGGACCCCACTGGGTACGAGCAGTACTTC

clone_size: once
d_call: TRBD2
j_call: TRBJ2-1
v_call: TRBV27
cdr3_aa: CASSPRSGRVLYNEQFF
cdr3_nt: TGTGCCAGCAGTCCAAGGTCAGGGAGGGTCCTTTACAATGAGCAGTTCTTC

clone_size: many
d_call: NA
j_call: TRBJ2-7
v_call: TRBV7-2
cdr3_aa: CASSPIGVIYYEQYF
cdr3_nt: TGTGCCAGCAGCCCCATTGGGGTAATTTACTACGAGCAGTACTTC

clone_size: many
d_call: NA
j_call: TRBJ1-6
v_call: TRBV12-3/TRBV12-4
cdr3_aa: CASSLGSGREGSPLHF
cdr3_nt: TGTGCCAGCAGTTTAGGTTCCGGCAGGGAAGGTTCACCCCTCCACTTT

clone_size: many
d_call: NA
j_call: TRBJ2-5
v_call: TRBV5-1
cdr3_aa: CASSRRLRETQYF
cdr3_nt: TGCGCCAGCAGCCGGAGATTACGAGAGACCCAGTACTTC

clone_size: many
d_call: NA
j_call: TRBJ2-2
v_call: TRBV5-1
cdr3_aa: CASSLQGTFGTGELFF
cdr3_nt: TGCGCCAGCAGCCTGCAGGGGACGTTTGGGACCGGGGAGCTGTTTTTT

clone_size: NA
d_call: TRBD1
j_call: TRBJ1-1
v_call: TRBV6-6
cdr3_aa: CSRSYSTGVTETFF
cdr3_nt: TGTTCCAGGAGTTACTCGACAGGGGTGACTGAAACTTTCTTT

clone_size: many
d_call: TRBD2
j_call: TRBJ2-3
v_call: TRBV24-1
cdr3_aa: CATRLAGGPDHTDTQYF
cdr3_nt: TGTGCCACCAGACTAGCGGGGGGGCCGGACCACACAGATACGCAGTATTTT

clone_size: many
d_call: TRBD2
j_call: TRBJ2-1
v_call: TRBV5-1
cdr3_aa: CASSRGLAGGNEQFF
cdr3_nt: TGCGCCAGCAGCCGTGGACTAGCGGGGGGGAATGAGCAGTTCTTC

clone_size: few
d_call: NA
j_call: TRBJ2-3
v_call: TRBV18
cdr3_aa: CASSPPRRNTDTQYF
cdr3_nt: TGTGCCAGCTCACCACCTCGGAGGAATACAGATACGCAGTATTTT

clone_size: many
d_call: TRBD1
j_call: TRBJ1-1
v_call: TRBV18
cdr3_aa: CASSPPGQGARTEAFF
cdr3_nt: TGTGCCAGCTCACCCCCGGGACAGGGGGCGAGAACTGAAGCTTTCTTT

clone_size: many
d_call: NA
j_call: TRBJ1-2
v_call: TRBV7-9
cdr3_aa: CASSSRRGGYGYTF
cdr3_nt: TGTGCCAGCAGCTCCCGCAGGGGAGGGTATGGCTACACCTTC